This is a list of T cell receptor beta chains from one sample in a study of control samples from healthy donors and cancer patients. The data were produced by immunoSEQ multiplex PCR, yet TCRdb's version contains in-frame clones alone and is incomplete. The sample lists about 90,000 clones; 90% were seen once. The sample taken for sequencing was blood. These receptors originate from a woman in her late teens or twenties in good health. The CDR3 runs from the conserved cysteine through the conserved F or W. Each record gives: J gene, clone size, D gene, V gene, CDR3 DNA, CDR3 protein. The D gene is left open where the match is weak. Not every row has a clone size; where given, it reads once, few, many or a size class.

J gene: TRBJ1-2; clone size: NA; D gene: NA; V gene: TRBV6-2/TRBV6-3; CDR3 DNA: TGTGCCAGCAGTGTCGGCTATGGCTACACCTTC; CDR3 protein: CASSVGYGYTF
J gene: TRBJ1-2; clone size: once; D gene: TRBD1; V gene: TRBV12-3/TRBV12-4; CDR3 DNA: TGTGCCAGCAGTCTCGACAGGGACTATGGCTACACCTTC; CDR3 protein: CASSLDRDYGYTF
J gene: TRBJ1-2; clone size: NA; D gene: TRBD1; V gene: TRBV12-3/TRBV12-4; CDR3 DNA: TGTGCCAGCAGTATACAGGGGTTTGGCTACACCTTC; CDR3 protein: CASSIQGFGYTF
J gene: TRBJ2-2; clone size: NA; D gene: NA; V gene: TRBV7-3; CDR3 DNA: TGTGCTCCCGGGCGGCAGTCCACCGGGGAGCTGTTTTTT; CDR3 protein: CAPGRQSTGELFF
J gene: TRBJ1-1; clone size: few; D gene: NA; V gene: TRBV10-3; CDR3 DNA: TGTGCCATCAGACAGGGCCTGAACACTGAAGCTTTCTTT; CDR3 protein: CAIRQGLNTEAFF
J gene: TRBJ1-2; clone size: NA; D gene: NA; V gene: TRBV15; CDR3 DNA: TGTGCCACCAGCAGAGAAGTACCGGGATATGGCTACACCTTC; CDR3 protein: CATSREVPGYGYTF
J gene: TRBJ2-1; clone size: NA; D gene: TRBD2; V gene: TRBV7-9; CDR3 DNA: TGTGCCGCGACGCCTCAAACCGGGACTAACAATGAGCAGTTCTTC; CDR3 protein: CAATPQTGTNNEQFF
J gene: TRBJ2-2; clone size: once; D gene: NA; V gene: TRBV9; CDR3 DNA: TGTGCCAGCAGCGCCGATTTAATTACCGGGGAGCTGTTTTTT; CDR3 protein: CASSADLITGELFF
J gene: TRBJ2-1; clone size: NA; D gene: NA; V gene: TRBV5-6; CDR3 DNA: TGTGCCAGCAGCTTGCCTCCGGGGGCCATTAATGAGCAGTTCTTC; CDR3 protein: CASSLPPGAINEQFF
J gene: TRBJ1-3; clone size: NA; D gene: NA; V gene: TRBV12-2; CDR3 DNA: TGTGCAAGTCGCTTACAAGGGCTCGGAAACACCATATATTTT; CDR3 protein: CASRLQGLGNTIYF
J gene: TRBJ1-1; clone size: NA; D gene: NA; V gene: TRBV5-1; CDR3 DNA: TGCGCCAGCAGCATAGATACGAACACTGAAGCTTTCTTT; CDR3 protein: CASSIDTNTEAFF
J gene: TRBJ2-5; clone size: NA; D gene: NA; V gene: TRBV6-1; CDR3 DNA: TGTGCCAGCAGTGAATCGTTCAGGAACCGGCAAGAGACCCAGTACTTC; CDR3 protein: CASSESFRNRQETQYF
J gene: TRBJ1-1; clone size: NA; D gene: NA; V gene: TRBV7-9; CDR3 DNA: TGTGCCAGCAGCTTAGCCCCGGGGGGCGGACCTGAAGCTTTCTTT; CDR3 protein: CASSLAPGGGPEAFF
J gene: TRBJ1-2; clone size: once; D gene: NA; V gene: TRBV5-1; CDR3 DNA: TGCGCCAGCAGCTTGGAGGAATTAGATGGCTACACCTTC; CDR3 protein: CASSLEELDGYTF
J gene: TRBJ2-1; clone size: NA; D gene: NA; V gene: TRBV7-3; CDR3 DNA: TGTGCCAGCAGTTTTTACCCGGGGATGGGAGAGCAGTTCTTC; CDR3 protein: CASSFYPGMGEQFF
J gene: TRBJ1-5; clone size: NA; D gene: TRBD1; V gene: TRBV2; CDR3 DNA: TGTGCCAGCAGTCCGGACAGGGAGGATCAGCCCCAGCATTTT; CDR3 protein: CASSPDREDQPQHF
J gene: TRBJ2-6; clone size: NA; D gene: NA; V gene: TRBV13; CDR3 DNA: TGTGCCAGCAGCTTAGAGAGGTGGGTCTCTGGGGCCAACGTCCTGACTTTC; CDR3 protein: CASSLERWVSGANVLTF
J gene: TRBJ1-4; clone size: NA; D gene: NA; V gene: TRBV2; CDR3 DNA: TGTGCCAGCAGTCCTACCTTTGCAACTAATGAAAAACTGTTTTTT; CDR3 protein: CASSPTFATNEKLFF
J gene: TRBJ1-2; clone size: few; D gene: NA; V gene: TRBV4-1; CDR3 DNA: TGCGCCAGCAGCCAAGACAGGGAGTATGGCTACACCTTC; CDR3 protein: CASSQDREYGYTF
J gene: TRBJ1-6; clone size: NA; D gene: NA; V gene: TRBV4-2; CDR3 DNA: TGTGCCAGCAGCCAAGAACCAGGGGACCTTAATTCACCCCTCCACTTT; CDR3 protein: CASSQEPGDLNSPLHF
J gene: TRBJ2-1; clone size: NA; D gene: TRBD2; V gene: TRBV10-3; CDR3 DNA: TGTGCCGTTCAGCGGGGTAACAATGAGCAGTTCTTC; CDR3 protein: CAVQRGNNEQFF
J gene: TRBJ1-2; clone size: NA; D gene: NA; V gene: TRBV5-1; CDR3 DNA: TGCGCCAGCAGCTTGACATCCCTAAGTGGGGCGTATGGCTACACCTTC; CDR3 protein: CASSLTSLSGAYGYTF
J gene: TRBJ1-2; clone size: few; D gene: NA; V gene: TRBV7-2; CDR3 DNA: TGTGCCAGCACAGAACAGGGTCTGTATGGCTACACCTTC; CDR3 protein: CASTEQGLYGYTF
J gene: TRBJ2-3; clone size: NA; D gene: NA; V gene: TRBV5-3; CDR3 DNA: TGTGCCAGAAGCTTGTGTTCTACTAGCACAGATACGCAGTATTTT; CDR3 protein: CARSLCSTSTDTQYF
J gene: TRBJ1-3; clone size: NA; D gene: NA; V gene: TRBV29-1; CDR3 DNA: TGCAGCGTTGAAGATCGGGGGGGCCCCTCTGGAAACACCATATATTTT; CDR3 protein: CSVEDRGGPSGNTIYF
J gene: TRBJ1-4; clone size: NA; D gene: NA; V gene: TRBV3-1/TRBV3-2; CDR3 DNA: TGTGCCAGCAGCCATCATCAGGAGAATGAAAAACTGTTTTTT; CDR3 protein: CASSHHQENEKLFF
J gene: TRBJ1-2; clone size: NA; D gene: NA; V gene: TRBV6-1; CDR3 DNA: TGTGCCAGCAGTGAAAGCGACAGCTATGGCTACACCTTC; CDR3 protein: CASSESDSYGYTF
J gene: TRBJ1-6; clone size: NA; D gene: NA; V gene: TRBV6-6; CDR3 DNA: TGTGCCAGCAGTTACGGAAGGGGGGGCAATTCACCCCTCCACTTT; CDR3 protein: CASSYGRGGNSPLHF
J gene: TRBJ1-1; clone size: NA; D gene: NA; V gene: TRBV27; CDR3 DNA: TGTGCCAGCAGTTTATCCCCCCCGGGGGCTGAAGCTTTCTTT; CDR3 protein: CASSLSPPGAEAFF